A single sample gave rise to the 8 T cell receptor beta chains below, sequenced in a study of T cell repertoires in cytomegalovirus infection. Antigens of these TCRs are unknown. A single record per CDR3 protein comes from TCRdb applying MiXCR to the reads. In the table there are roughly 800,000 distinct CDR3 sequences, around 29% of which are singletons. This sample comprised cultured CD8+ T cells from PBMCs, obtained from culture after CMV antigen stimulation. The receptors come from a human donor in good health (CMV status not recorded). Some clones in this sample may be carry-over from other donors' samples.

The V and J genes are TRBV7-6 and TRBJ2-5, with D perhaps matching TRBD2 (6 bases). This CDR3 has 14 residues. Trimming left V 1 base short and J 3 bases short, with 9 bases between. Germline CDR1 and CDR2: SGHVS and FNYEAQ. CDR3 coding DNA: TGTGCCAGCAGCTTAGGACAGCGGGAAGAGACCCAGTACTTC. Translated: CASSLGQREETQYF.

CDR3: CASSEYPHPNSPLHF. The CDR3 DNA sequence: TGTGCCAGCAGTGAATATCCCCACCCCAATTCACCCCTCCACTTT. The V call is TRBV25-1, the J call TRBJ1-6, with D unresolved. Per the germline V gene, CDR1 is MGHDK and CDR2 is SYGVNS. The ends were cut back, 0 bases at V and 7 bases at J, with 10 bases in the middle. This CDR3 is built from 15 residues.

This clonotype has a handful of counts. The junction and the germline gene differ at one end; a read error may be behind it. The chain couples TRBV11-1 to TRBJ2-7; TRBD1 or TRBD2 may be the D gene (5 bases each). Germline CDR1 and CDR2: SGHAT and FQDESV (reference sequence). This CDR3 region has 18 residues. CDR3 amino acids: CASSLEGTWGRRSYEQYF. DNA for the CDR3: TGTGCCAGCAGTTTAGAAGGGACCTGGGGCCGCCGGTCCTACGAGCAGTACTTC.

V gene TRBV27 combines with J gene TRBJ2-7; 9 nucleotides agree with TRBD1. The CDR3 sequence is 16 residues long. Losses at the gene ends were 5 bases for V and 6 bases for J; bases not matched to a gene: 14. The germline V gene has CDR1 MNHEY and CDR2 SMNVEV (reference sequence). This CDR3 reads CASSPSTGTGRLEQYV. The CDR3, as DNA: TGTGCCAGCAGTCCATCAACCGGGACAGGGAGACTCGAGCAGTACGTC.

This CDR3 reads CASSLNIFSSYEQYF. In DNA, the CDR3 is TGTGCCAGCAGCTTAAACATTTTTAGTTCCTACGAGCAGTACTTC. The J gene is TRBJ2-7, the V gene TRBV11-2; D is undetermined. The CDR3 is made up of 15 amino acids. Germline CDR1 and CDR2: SGHAT and FQNNGV. Between the trimmed V and J ends, which lost 2 bases and 1 base, there was a span of 12 bases.

The CDR3, as DNA: TGTGCCAGCAGCGCCGGGGGCAGGGTCCCAGCTTTCTTT. It yields the protein CASSAGGRVPAFF. V gene TRBV7-3 combines with J gene TRBJ1-1; TRBD1 is a possible D gene (6 bases). Germline assignment: CDR1 SGHTA and CDR2 FQGTGA. Between the trimmed V and J ends, which lost 5 bases and 10 bases, there was a span of 17 bases. CDR3 size: 13 residues.

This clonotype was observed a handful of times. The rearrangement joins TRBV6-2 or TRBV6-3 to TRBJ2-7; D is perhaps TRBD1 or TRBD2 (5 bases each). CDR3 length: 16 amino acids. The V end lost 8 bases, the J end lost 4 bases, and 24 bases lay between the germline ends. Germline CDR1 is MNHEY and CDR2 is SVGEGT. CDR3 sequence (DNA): TGTGCCAGCGCGTTCAACCCCGGGACCGCCGGATACGAGCAGTACGTC. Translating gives CASAFNPGTAGYEQYV.

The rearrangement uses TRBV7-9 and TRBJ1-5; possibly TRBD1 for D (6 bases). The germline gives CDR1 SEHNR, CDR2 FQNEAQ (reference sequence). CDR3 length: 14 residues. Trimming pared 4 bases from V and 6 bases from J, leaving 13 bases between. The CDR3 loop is CASSSQGIVQPQHF. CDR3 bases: TGTGCCAGCAGCTCACAGGGTATTGTTCAGCCCCAGCATTTT. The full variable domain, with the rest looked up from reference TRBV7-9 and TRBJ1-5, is DTGVSQNPRHKITKRGQNVTFRCDPISEHNRLYWYRQTLGQGPEFLTYFQNEAQLEKSRLLSDRFSAERPKGSFSTLEIQRTEQGDSAMYLCASSSQGIVQPQHFGDGTRLSIL.